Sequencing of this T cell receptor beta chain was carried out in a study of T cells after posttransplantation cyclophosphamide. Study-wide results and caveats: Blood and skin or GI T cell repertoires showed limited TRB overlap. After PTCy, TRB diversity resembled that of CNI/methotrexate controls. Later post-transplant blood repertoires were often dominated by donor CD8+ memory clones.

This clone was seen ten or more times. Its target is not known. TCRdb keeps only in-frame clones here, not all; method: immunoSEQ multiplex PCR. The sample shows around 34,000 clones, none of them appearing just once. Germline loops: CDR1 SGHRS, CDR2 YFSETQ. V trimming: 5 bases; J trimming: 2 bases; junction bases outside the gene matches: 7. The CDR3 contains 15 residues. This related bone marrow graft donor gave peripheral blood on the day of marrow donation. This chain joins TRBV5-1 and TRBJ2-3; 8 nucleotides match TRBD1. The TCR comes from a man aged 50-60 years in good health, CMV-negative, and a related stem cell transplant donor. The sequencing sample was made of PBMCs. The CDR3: CASSSRGPTTDTQYF. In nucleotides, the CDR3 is TGCGCCAGCAGTTCCAGGGGGCCCACCACAGATACGCAGTATTTT.